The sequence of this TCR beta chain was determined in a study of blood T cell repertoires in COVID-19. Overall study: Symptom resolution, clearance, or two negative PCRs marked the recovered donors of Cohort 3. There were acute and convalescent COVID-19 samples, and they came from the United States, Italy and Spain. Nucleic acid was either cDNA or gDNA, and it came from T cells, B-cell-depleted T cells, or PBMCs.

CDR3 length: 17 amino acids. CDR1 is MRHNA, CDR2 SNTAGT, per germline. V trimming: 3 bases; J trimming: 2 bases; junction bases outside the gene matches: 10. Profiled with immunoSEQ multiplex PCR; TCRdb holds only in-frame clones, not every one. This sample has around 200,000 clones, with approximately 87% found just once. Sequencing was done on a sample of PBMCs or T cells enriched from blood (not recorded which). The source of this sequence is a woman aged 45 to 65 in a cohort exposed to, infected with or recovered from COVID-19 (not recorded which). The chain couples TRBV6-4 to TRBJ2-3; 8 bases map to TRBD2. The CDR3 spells CASSESVAGGPTDTQYF. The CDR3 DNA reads TGTGCCAGCAGTGAATCCGTTGCGGGGGGCCCCACAGATACGCAGTATTTT.